This T cell receptor (beta chain) was captured in a study of CD8+ T cells in alopecia areata. Treatment: oral pan-JAK inhibitor, 5-10 mg twice daily. RNA extraction was followed by reverse transcription into cDNA, which acted as the sequencing template. The table came from immunoSEQ multiplex PCR; TCRdb's copy has only in-frame clones and leaves some out. The sample carries 95,000 to 100,000 clones, about 64% recorded once. V lost 3 bases and J lost 4; bases outside the gene matches: 19. This CDR3 spans 20 amino acids. Source: CD8+ T cells sorted from blood, taken at week 4, from a patient treated with tofacitinib. The J gene is TRBJ1-5, the V gene TRBV23-1; TRBD1 agrees at 9 bases. Being an ORF, TRBV23-1 has a function that is uncertain. The sequence derives from a human donor with alopecia areata. The CDR3, as DNA: TGCGCCAGCAGTCACCCTGACAGGGGGAAGACACCGACCTCTAATCAGCCCCAGCATTTT. Protein sequence: CASSHPDRGKTPTSNQPQHF.